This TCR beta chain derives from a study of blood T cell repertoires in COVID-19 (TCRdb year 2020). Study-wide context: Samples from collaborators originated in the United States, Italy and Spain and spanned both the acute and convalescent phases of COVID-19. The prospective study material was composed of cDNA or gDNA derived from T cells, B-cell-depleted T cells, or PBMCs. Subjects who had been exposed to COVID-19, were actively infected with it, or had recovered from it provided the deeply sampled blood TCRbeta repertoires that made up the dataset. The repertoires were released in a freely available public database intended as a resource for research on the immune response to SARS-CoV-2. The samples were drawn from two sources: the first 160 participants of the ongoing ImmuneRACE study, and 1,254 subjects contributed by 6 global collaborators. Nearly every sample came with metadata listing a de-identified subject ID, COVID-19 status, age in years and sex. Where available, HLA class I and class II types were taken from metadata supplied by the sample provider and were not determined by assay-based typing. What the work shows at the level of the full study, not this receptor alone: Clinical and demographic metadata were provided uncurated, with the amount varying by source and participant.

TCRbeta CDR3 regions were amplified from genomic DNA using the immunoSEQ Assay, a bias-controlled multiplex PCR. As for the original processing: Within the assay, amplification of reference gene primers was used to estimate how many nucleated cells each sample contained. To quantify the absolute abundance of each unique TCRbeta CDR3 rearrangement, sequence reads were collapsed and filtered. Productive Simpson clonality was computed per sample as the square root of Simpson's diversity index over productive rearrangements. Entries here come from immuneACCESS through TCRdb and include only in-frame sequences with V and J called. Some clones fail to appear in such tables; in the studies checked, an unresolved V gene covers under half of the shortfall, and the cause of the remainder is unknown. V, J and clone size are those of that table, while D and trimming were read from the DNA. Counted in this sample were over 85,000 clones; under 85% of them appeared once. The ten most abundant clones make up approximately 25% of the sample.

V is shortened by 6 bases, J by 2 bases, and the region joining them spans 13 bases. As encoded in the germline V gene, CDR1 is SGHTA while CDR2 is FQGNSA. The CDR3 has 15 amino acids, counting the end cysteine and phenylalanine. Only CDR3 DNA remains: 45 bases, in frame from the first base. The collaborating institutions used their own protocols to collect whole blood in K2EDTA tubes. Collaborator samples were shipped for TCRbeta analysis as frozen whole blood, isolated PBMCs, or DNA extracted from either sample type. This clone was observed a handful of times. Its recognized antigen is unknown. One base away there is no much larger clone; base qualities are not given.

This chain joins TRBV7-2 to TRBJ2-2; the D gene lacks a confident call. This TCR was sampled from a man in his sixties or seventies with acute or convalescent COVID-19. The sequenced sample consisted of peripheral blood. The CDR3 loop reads CASRRSWANTGELFF. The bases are TGTGCCAGCAGGCGCTCCTGGGCTAACACCGGGGAGCTGTTTTTT.